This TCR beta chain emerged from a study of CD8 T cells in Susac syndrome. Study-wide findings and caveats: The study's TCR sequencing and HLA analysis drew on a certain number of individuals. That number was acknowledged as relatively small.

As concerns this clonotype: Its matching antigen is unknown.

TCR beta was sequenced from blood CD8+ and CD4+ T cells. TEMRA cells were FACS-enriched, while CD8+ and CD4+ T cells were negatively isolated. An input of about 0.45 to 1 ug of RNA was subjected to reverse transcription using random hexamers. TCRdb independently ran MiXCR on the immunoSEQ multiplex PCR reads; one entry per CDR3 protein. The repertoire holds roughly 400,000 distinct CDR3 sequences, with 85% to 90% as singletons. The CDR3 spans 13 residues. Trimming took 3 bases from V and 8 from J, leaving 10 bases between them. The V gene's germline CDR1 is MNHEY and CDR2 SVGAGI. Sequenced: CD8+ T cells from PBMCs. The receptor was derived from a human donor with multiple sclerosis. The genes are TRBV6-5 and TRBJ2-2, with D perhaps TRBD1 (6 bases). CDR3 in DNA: TGTGCCAGCAGTTATCACGGACAGGGGGAGCTGTTTTTT. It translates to CASSYHGQGELFF.